This T cell receptor (beta chain) originates from a study of early T cells in non-severe SARS-CoV-2 infection. Study background: Chains from this unsorted whole-blood bulk RNA could not be paired.

On this clonotype itself: What it binds is unknown.

Study observations and caveats: VDJdb-based annotation leaned toward anti-spike CD8 responses and missed private and CD4 specificities.

Unique molecular identifiers tagged individual cDNA molecules. TCRdb re-derived calls from the 5' RACE reads in MiXCR, one entry per CDR3 protein. This sample yields just over 95,000 distinct CDR3 sequences, of which around 10% are seen a single time; around 5.1% belongs to the top ten. Germline-derived CDR1 and CDR2 are PRHDT and FYEKMQ (reference sequence). Trimming cost V 5 bases and J 0 bases, with 15 bases left between them. The CDR3 covers 16 residues. This TCR came from an adult who was a healthcare worker with PCR-confirmed SARS-CoV-2 infection or an uninfected control (not recorded which). Sequenced: whole blood. The rearrangement links TRBV13 to TRBJ2-3; D gene uncertain. Written as DNA, the CDR3 is TGTGCCAGCAGCCCCTCATCAACTTCTAGCACAGATACGCAGTATTTT. Amino acids: CASSPSSTSSTDTQYF.